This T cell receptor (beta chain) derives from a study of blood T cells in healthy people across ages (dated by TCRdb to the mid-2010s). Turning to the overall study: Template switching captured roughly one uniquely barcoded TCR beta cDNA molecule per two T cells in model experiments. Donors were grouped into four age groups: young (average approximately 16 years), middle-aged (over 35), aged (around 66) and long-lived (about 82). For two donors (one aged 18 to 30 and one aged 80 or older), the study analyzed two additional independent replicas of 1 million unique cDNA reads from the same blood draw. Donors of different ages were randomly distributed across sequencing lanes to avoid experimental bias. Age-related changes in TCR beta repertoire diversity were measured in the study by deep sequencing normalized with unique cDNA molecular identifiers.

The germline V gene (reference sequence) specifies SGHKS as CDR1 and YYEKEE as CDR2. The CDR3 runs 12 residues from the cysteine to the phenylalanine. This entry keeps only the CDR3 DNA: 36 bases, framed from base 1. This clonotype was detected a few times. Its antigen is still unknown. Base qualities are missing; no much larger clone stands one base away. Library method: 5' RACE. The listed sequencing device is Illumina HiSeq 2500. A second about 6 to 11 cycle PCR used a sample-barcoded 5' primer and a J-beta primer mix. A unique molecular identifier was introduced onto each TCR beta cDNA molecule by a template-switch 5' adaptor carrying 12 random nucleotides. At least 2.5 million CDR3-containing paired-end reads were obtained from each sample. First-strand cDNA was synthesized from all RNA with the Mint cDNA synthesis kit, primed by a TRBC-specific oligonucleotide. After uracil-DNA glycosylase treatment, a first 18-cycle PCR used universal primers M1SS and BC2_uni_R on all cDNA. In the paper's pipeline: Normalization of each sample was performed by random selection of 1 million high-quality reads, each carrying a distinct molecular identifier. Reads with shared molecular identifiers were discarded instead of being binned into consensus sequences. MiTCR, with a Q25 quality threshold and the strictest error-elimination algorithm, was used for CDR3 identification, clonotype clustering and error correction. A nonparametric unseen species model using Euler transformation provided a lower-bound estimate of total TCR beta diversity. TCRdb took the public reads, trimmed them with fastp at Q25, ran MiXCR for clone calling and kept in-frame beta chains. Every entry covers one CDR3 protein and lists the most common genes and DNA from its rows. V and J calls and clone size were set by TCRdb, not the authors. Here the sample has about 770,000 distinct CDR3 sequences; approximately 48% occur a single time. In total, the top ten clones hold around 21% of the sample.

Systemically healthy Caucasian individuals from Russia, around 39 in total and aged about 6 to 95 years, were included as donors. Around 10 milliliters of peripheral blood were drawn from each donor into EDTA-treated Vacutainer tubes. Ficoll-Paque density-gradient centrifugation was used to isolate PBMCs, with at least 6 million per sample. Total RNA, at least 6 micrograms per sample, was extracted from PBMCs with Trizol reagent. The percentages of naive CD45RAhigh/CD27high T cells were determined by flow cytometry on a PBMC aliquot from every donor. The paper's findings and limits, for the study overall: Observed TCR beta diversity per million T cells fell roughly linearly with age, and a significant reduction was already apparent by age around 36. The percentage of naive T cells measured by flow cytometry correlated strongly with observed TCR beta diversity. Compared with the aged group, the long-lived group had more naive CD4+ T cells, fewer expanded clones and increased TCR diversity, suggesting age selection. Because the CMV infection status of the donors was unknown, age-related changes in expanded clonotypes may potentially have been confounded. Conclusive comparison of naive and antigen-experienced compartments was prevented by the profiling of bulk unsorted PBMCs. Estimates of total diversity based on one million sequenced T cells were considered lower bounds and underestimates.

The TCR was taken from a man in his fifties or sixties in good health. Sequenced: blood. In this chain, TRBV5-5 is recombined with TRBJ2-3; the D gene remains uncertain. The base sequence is TGTGCGGTGGGCCGGAGCACAGATACGCAGTATTTT. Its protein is CAVGRSTDTQYF.